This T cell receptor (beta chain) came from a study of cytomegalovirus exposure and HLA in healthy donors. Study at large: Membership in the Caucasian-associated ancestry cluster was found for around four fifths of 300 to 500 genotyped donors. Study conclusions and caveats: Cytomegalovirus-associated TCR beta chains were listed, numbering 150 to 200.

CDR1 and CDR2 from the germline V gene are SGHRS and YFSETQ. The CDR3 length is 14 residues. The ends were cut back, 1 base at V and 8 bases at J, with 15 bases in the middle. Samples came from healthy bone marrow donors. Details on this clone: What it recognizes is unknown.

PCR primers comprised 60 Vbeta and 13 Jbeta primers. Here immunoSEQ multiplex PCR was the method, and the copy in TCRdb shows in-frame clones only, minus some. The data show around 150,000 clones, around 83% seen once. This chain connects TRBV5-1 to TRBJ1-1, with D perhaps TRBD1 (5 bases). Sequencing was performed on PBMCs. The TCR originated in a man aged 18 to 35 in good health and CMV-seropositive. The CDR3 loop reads CASSLRGRDSEAFF. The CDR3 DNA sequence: TGCGCCAGCAGCTTGAGGGGCAGGGACTCCGAAGCTTTCTTT.